One T cell receptor beta chain is described in this entry. These data come from a study of blood T cell repertoires in COVID-19. Study-level information: The United States, Italy and Spain provided the acute and convalescent COVID-19 samples. The cDNA or gDNA used as material had been derived from T cells, B-cell-depleted T cells, or PBMCs.

Trimming took 4 bases from V and 4 from J, leaving 11 bases between them. This CDR3 region has 14 residues. The germline V gene has CDR1 LGHDT and CDR2 YNNKEL (reference sequence). In the authors' workflow: Using reference gene primer amplification, nucleated cell counts were estimated. Libraries were prepared by immunoSEQ multiplex PCR; TCRdb keeps only in-frame clonotypes and omits some of them. Clonal size and the V and J genes are those of that table, whereas D and trimming came from the DNA. This sample has 30,000 to 35,000 clones, with about 93% found just once. This clonotype originated in a human donor in a cohort sampled during active COVID-19. The chain couples TRBV3-1 (or the pseudogene TRBV3-2) to TRBJ1-5, with a tentative D call TRBD1 (5 bases). Sequenced input: peripheral blood. The CDR3 coding sequence is TGTGCCAGCAGCCCAGGACACATTAATCAGCCCCAGCATTTT. This encodes CASSPGHINQPQHF.